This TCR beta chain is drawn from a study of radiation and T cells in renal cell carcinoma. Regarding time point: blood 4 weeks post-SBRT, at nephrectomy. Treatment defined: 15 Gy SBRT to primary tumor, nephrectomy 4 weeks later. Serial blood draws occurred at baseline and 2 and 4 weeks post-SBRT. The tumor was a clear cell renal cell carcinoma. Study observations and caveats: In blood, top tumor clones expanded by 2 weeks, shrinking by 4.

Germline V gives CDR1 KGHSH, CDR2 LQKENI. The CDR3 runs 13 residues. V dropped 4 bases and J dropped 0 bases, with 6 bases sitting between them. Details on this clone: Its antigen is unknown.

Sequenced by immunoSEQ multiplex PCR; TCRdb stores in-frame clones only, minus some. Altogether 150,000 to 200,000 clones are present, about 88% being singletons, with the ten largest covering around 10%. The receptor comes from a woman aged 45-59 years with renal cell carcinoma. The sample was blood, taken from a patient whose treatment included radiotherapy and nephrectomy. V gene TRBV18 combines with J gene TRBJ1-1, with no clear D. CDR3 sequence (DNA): TGTGCCAGCTCACACGACCTGAACACTGAAGCTTTCTTT. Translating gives CASSHDLNTEAFF.